The clone carrying this TCR beta chain was picked up a small number of times. Antigen unknown. This sample was included in a study of CD8 T cells in ankylosing spondylitis. V lost 2 bases, J lost 4 bases, and 15 bases lay in between. Germline V lookup: CDR1 SGHAT, CDR2 FQNNGV. The CDR3 totals 16 residues. Quantitative 5'-RACE with molecular barcodes generated TCR beta libraries. TCRdb recomputed calls from the 5' RACE reads with MiXCR, one row per CDR3 protein. The top ten clones hold under 40% of a sample with 270,000 or so distinct CDR3 sequences, about a sixth of them seen once. General study findings and limits: Significant enrichment of disease-linked clones was reportedly seen in matched ankylosing spondylitis synovial fluid. Within peripheral blood, clones linked to disease were CD8+ and relatively rare. A TCR beta motif made of fewer than 10 highly homologous variants seemed typical of ankylosing spondylitis blood.

The sample taken for sequencing was blood, either unsorted or a sorted T cell fraction (not recorded which). The TCR comes from a male donor with ankylosing spondylitis or in good health (not recorded which). The chain recombines TRBV11-2 with TRBJ2-1, with a tentative D call TRBD2 (6 bases). This chain's CDR3 is CASSLKRRGDYNEQFF. The DNA for the CDR3 is TGTGCCAGCAGCTTAAAACGGAGGGGAGATTACAATGAGCAGTTCTTC.